This T cell receptor beta chain was retrieved from a study of radiotherapy plus CTLA-4 blockade in lung cancer. Study context: Across the patients, objective responses occurred in 18%, and disease control in roughly 31%.

V trimming: 5 bases; J trimming: 1 base; junction bases outside the gene matches: 7. Germline CDR1 reads MNHNY; CDR2 reads SVGAGI (reference sequence). The CDR3 extends over 15 amino acids. Regarding the study as a whole: Radiotherapy with ipilimumab was followed by blood expansion of tumor-derived clones.

As regards this clone: Its target is unknown.

Profiling relied on immunoSEQ multiplex PCR, and the TCRdb table lists in-frame clones only, not all of them. This table holds over 100,000 clones, more than 65% found once. The study treated chemo-refractory metastatic non-small-cell lung cancer patients with focal radiation plus ipilimumab CTLA-4 blockade. The material sequenced was peripheral blood, taken from a patient treated with radiotherapy plus ipilimumab. This chain connects TRBV6-6 to TRBJ1-2, with TRBD1 identical over 7 bases. The TCR was taken from a human donor with non-small cell lung cancer that progressed on radiotherapy plus ipilimumab. Some clones in this sample may be carry-over from other donors' samples. Here the CDR3 reads CASSRQGWVNYGYTF. The CDR3, as DNA: TGTGCCAGCAGTAGACAGGGTTGGGTTAACTATGGCTACACCTTC.